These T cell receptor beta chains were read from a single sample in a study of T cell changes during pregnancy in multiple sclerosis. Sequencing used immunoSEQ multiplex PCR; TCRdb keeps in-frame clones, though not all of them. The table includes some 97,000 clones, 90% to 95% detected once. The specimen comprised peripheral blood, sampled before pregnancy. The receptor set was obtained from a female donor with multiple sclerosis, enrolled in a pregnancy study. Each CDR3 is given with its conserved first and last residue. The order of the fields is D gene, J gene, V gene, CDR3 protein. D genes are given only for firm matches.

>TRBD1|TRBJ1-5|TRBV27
CASMGVGTGNQPQHF
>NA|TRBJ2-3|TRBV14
CASSQAGSSTDTQYF
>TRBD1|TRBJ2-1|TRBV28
CASSLLDRGYNEQFF
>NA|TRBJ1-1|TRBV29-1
CTVSGTEAFF
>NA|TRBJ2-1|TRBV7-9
CASSRRDLNNEQFF
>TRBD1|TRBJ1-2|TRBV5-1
CASSLGTGSYGYTF
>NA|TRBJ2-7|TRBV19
CASSTDGGTYEQYF
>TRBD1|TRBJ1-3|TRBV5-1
CASSLGGQGGNTIYF
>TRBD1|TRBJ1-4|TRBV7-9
CASSFSGGNEKLFF
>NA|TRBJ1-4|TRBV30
CACHPASGSSEKLFF
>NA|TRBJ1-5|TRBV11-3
CASSLDRENNQPQHF
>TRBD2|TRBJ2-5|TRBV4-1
CASSQFRGGSETQYF
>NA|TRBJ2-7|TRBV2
CASSTTVRYEQYF